These T cell receptor beta chains were read from a single sample in a study of response to subunit inactivated influenza vaccine. A single record per CDR3 protein comes from TCRdb applying MiXCR to the RT-PCR reads. The sample has about 540,000 distinct CDR3 sequences, 20% to 25% seen once. These data were likewise used in another study, on T cells expressing NK-cell markers.

The sample consisted of CD4+ T cells sorted from PBMCs, taken 11 to 12 days after vaccination. Receptors were obtained from a man in his fifties or sixties who received an inactivated influenza vaccine. CDR3s include the opening cysteine and the closing phenylalanine or tryptophan. Fields, in order: D gene, J gene, clone size, V gene, CDR3 protein, CDR3 DNA. The D gene is left open where the match is weak. Clone size is given for some rows only: seen once, a few or many times, or a class if the clone is expanded.

-	TRBJ2-5	-	TRBV28	CASSLAAQETQYF	TGTGCCAGCAGTTTAGCGGCACAAGAGACCCAGTACTTC
-	TRBJ1-4	-	TRBV5-1	CASSLAASSAEKLFF	TGCGCCAGCAGCTTGGCCGCTTCGTCAGCGGAAAAACTGTTTTTT
-	TRBJ2-7	-	TRBV18	CASSPTVGTTLSYEQYF	TGTGCCAGCTCACCAACGGTCGGGACAACACTCTCCTACGAGCAGTACTTC
TRBD2	TRBJ2-7	-	TRBV29-1	CSVRATSGNYEQYF	TGCAGCGTGAGGGCGACTAGCGGAAACTACGAGCAGTACTTC
-	TRBJ2-1	many	TRBV7-2	CASSPPPIDNEQFF	TGTGCCAGCAGCCCCCCCCCGATAGACAATGAGCAGTTCTTC
TRBD2	TRBJ2-5	-	TRBV9	CASSVDAGGLQETQYF	TGTGCCAGCAGCGTAGACGCGGGGGGCCTGCAAGAGACCCAGTACTTC
TRBD2	TRBJ2-1	-	TRBV28	CASSTTYSGRLNEQFF	TGTGCCAGCAGTACCACGTACAGCGGGAGATTGAATGAGCAGTTCTTC
-	TRBJ1-6	few	TRBV20-1	CSARETQSYNSPLHF	TGCAGTGCTAGAGAGACACAGTCCTATAATTCACCCCTCCACTTT
TRBD2	TRBJ2-7	few	TRBV6-5	CASSSTRGSEQYF	TGTGCCAGCAGTTCCACCCGCGGGAGCGAGCAGTACTTC
-	TRBJ2-2	-	TRBV7-2	CASTSGRNTGELFF	TGTGCCAGCACCTCTGGGAGGAACACCGGGGAGCTGTTTTTT
TRBD1	TRBJ2-7	few	TRBV29-1	CSVQGARSYEQYF	TGCAGCGTTCAGGGGGCGAGGTCCTACGAGCAGTACTTC
TRBD1	TRBJ2-5	few	TRBV28	CASRRTGTETQYF	TGTGCCAGCAGAAGGACAGGGACTGAGACCCAGTACTTC
TRBD1	TRBJ2-7	-	TRBV10-3	CAISATGNEQYF	TGTGCCATCAGTGCGACAGGGAACGAGCAGTACTTC
TRBD2	TRBJ2-7	-	TRBV7-2	CASSLKAPGLAAYEQYF	TGTGCCAGCAGCTTAAAAGCCCCGGGACTAGCGGCCTACGAGCAGTACTTC
TRBD1	TRBJ1-4	few	TRBV28	CASSLSTGVIEKLFF	TGTGCCAGCAGTTTGTCTACAGGGGTGATTGAAAAACTGTTTTTT
-	TRBJ2-5	few	TRBV20-1	CSAGRGQETQYF	TGCAGTGCGGGTAGGGGCCAAGAGACCCAGTACTTC
-	TRBJ2-7	-	TRBV7-2	CASSLFSTGSEQYF	TGTGCCAGCAGCTTATTCTCCACAGGGTCCGAGCAGTACTTC
-	TRBJ2-3	few	TRBV20-1	CSAFWGAVTDTQYF	TGCAGCGCTTTCTGGGGGGCTGTCACAGATACGCAGTATTTT
-	TRBJ1-2	-	TRBV5-1	CASSLPDGGYTF	TGCGCCAGCAGCTTACCTGATGGGGGCTACACCTTC
TRBD2	TRBJ2-3	few	TRBV7-2	CASSLRGGQADTQYF	TGTGCCAGCAGCTTACGGGGGGGCCAAGCAGATACGCAGTATTTT
-	TRBJ2-1	many	TRBV5-1	CASSLTGEMYNEQFF	TGCGCCAGCAGCTTGACGGGAGAGATGTACAATGAGCAGTTCTTC
TRBD1	TRBJ1-6	-	TRBV19	CASSTTGGRNNSPLHF	TGTGCCAGTAGTACCACAGGGGGCAGAAATAATTCACCCCTCCACTTT
-	TRBJ2-3	-	TRBV6-4	CASSDGPRDTQYF	TGTGCCAGCAGTGACGGGCCGCGGGATACGCAGTATTTT
-	TRBJ1-1	few	TRBV29-1	CSVEDVAEAFF	TGCAGCGTTGAAGATGTCGCTGAAGCTTTCTTT
-	TRBJ2-1	many	TRBV12-3/TRBV12-4	CASSAQSKLQFF	TGTGCCAGCAGTGCCCAGTCCAAGTTGCAGTTCTTC
-	TRBJ2-3	few	TRBV4-3	CASSLGTAMTDTQYF	TGCGCCAGCAGCCTCGGGACTGCTATGACAGATACGCAGTATTTT
-	TRBJ2-7	few	TRBV10-1	CASSDFGTSLYEQYF	TGCGCCAGCAGTGATTTCGGGACAAGTCTCTACGAGCAGTACTTC